This T cell receptor (beta chain) stems from a study of T cell responses to AZD1222 COVID-19 vaccine. Study-wide results and caveats: Vaccination with two AZD1222 doses was followed by a rise in Spike-specific TCR breadth and depth. Within unmutated variant regions lay the reported targets of nearly half of spike-specific TCRs. Among AZD1222 vaccinees, only 5 or 6 were seropositive at baseline.

The CDR3 has 14 amino acids. Germline loops: CDR1 SNHLY, CDR2 FYNNEI. Sequencing used immunoSEQ multiplex PCR; TCRdb keeps in-frame clones, though not all of them. Among roughly 190,000 clones listed, approximately 89% were seen once. Remarks on this clone: Its target is not known.

The chain joins TRBV2 to TRBJ2-5, with a possible D match to TRBD2 (7 bases). The clonotype comes from an adult who received the AZD1222 COVID-19 vaccine. The specimen comprised peripheral blood, sampled 28 days after the second AZD1222 dose. The CDR3 DNA sequence: TGTGGCTGCGGGGGCCCACCGTCCCAAGAGACCCAGTACTTC. It codes for CGCGGPPSQETQYF.